A single sample gave rise to the 21 T cell receptor beta chains below, sequenced in a study of graft-versus-host responses after intestinal transplantation. Libraries were prepared by immunoSEQ multiplex PCR; TCRdb keeps only in-frame clonotypes and omits some of them. The profile shows 30,000 to 40,000 clones, more than 90% of them singletons. The sequences come from PBMCs, collected 16 days after intestinal transplant. These TCRs come from a human patient who received an intestinal transplant, so some T cells may come from the graft donor.

The chain combines TRBV9 with TRBJ2-7; D is possibly TRBD1 (6 bases). Trimming took off 7 bases at V and 6 bases at J, with 14 bases between the two ends. Per the germline V gene, CDR1 is SGDLS and CDR2 is YYNGEE. The CDR3 sequence is 12 residues long. CDR3 residues: CASPLGGGEQYF. CDR3 coding DNA: TGTGCCAGCCCCCTAGGGGGTGGCGAGCAGTACTTC.

The chain is built from TRBV6-6 and TRBJ2-1; D uncertain. The germline V gene encodes CDR1 MNHNY and CDR2 SVGAGI (reference sequence). V was shortened by 6 bases and J by 10 bases, with 13 bases between the two germline ends. The CDR3 runs to 12 residues. CDR3 loop: CASRSATREQFF. As DNA, the CDR3 is TGTGCCAGCAGGTCAGCCACCAGGGAGCAGTTCTTC.

This chain joins TRBV28 and TRBJ2-7; TRBD1 aligns across 8 bases. The CDR3 contains 15 residues. CDR1 is MDHEN and CDR2 is SYDVKM in the germline V gene. J gave up 1 base and V 1 base, and 3 bases lay outside the gene matches. The CDR3: CASSLFYRGSYEQYF. The CDR3 DNA follows: TGTGCCAGCAGTTTATTCTACAGGGGGTCCTACGAGCAGTACTTC.

The CDR3 here is CASSYSGLAAYNEQFF. In DNA form, the CDR3 reads TGTGCCAGCAGTTACTCAGGACTAGCGGCCTACAATGAGCAGTTCTTC. This sequence joins TRBV6-5 and TRBJ2-1; 10 nucleotides match TRBD2. The ends lost 0 bases at V and 2 bases at J; junction bases unmatched: 1. CDR3 length: 16 residues. Germline V lookup: CDR1 MNHEY, CDR2 SVGAGI.

The chain joins TRBV9 to TRBJ1-3, with D unclear. Germline values: CDR1 SGDLS, CDR2 YYNGEE. The length of the CDR3 is 15 residues. The germline V and J ends were trimmed by 0 bases and 0 bases, with 7 bases remaining between them. The CDR3 DNA reads TGTGCCAGCAGCGTAGAGGAAGGCTCTGGAAACACCATATATTTT. Amino acids: CASSVEEGSGNTIYF.

The chain is built from TRBV13 and TRBJ2-3, with TRBD2 matching 8 bases. Germline V gene lookup returns CDR1 PRHDT and CDR2 FYEKMQ (reference sequence). J lost 2 bases, V lost 3 bases, and 7 bases had no gene match. This CDR3 spans 16 amino acids. CDR3 region: CASSLGAGVSTDTQYF. The CDR3 nucleotides read TGTGCCAGCAGCTTGGGAGCGGGAGTATCCACAGATACGCAGTATTTT.

The chain uses TRBV7-9 and TRBJ2-1, with 8 positions matching TRBD2. The CDR3 runs to 18 residues. V was pared by 4 bases and J by 6 bases, with 17 bases of the junction left unmatched. The germline V gene has CDR1 SEHNR and CDR2 FQNEAQ (reference sequence). The CDR3 protein is CASSYKGPTSGRGNEQFF. As DNA, the CDR3 is TGTGCCAGCAGCTATAAGGGCCCGACAAGCGGGAGAGGCAATGAGCAGTTCTTC.

The chain recombines TRBV29-1 with TRBJ1-1; maybe TRBD1 (5 bases). Germline lookup yields CDR1 SQVTM and CDR2 ANQGSEA. V dropped 5 bases and J dropped 3 bases, with 10 bases sitting between them. The length of the CDR3 is 12 residues. Here the CDR3 reads CSVKTGDTEAFF. The CDR3 DNA is TGCAGCGTTAAAACAGGAGACACTGAAGCTTTCTTT.

The genes are TRBV4-2 and TRBJ1-5; no firm D call. This CDR3 region has 15 residues. Germline V CDR1 and CDR2: LGHNA, YNFKEQ. V was trimmed by 0 bases and J by 0 bases, leaving 6 bases between them. The CDR3 nucleotides are TGTGCCAGCAGCCAAGATGACGGTAGCAATCAGCCCCAGCATTTT. Amino acid sequence: CASSQDDGSNQPQHF.

J is TRBJ1-2 and V is TRBV6-5; D may be TRBD1 (5 bases). This CDR3 is built from 15 residues. The germline CDR1 and CDR2 sequences are MNHEY and SVGAGI. V was cut by 6 bases and J by 0 bases, with 14 bases left in between. CDR3: CASRSGGVANYGYTF. The CDR3 bases are TGTGCCAGCAGGTCCGGGGGGGTAGCTAACTATGGCTACACCTTC.

The chain combines TRBV7-9 with TRBJ1-5, with D maybe TRBD1 (5 bases). The CDR3 spans 14 residues. With 0 bases removed from V and 3 bases from J, the gap between germline ends came to 6 bases. CDR1 SEHNR and CDR2 FQNEAQ come from the germline V gene (reference sequence). DNA for the CDR3: TGTGCCAGCAGCTTAGCAGGGGCCAATCAGCCCCAGCATTTT. Its translation is CASSLAGANQPQHF. Together with reference TRBV7-9 and TRBJ1-5, the CDR3 gives the full variable domain: DTGVSQNPRHKITKRGQNVTFRCDPISEHNRLYWYRQTLGQGPEFLTYFQNEAQLEKSRLLSDRFSAERPKGSFSTLEIQRTEQGDSAMYLCASSLAGANQPQHFGDGTRLSIL.

Only a few counts were recorded for this clone. The chain is built from TRBV6-5 and TRBJ1-4; 8 bases are a match to TRBD1. After removal of 0 bases from V and 7 bases from J, the junction contained 4 bases not matched to a gene. CDR1 and CDR2 (germline): MNHEY, SVGAGI. CDR3 size: 15 residues. In nucleotides, the CDR3 is TGTGCCAGCAGTTACTCGGACAGGGCGGGTGAAAAACTGTTTTTT. It specifies CASSYSDRAGEKLFF.

The J gene is TRBJ2-1, the V gene TRBV7-6; 7 positions agree with TRBD2. Per the germline V gene, CDR1 is SGHVS and CDR2 is FNYEAQ. Unmatched junction bases numbered 14, after V lost 1 base and J lost 5 bases. The CDR3 is 18 residues long. The CDR3 DNA reads as TGTGCCAGCAGCTTAGTAGGGGCGGGAGAGGGCGTCAACAATGAGCAGTTCTTC. Its protein is CASSLVGAGEGVNNEQFF.

Concerning this clone: This sample includes further DNA sequences coding for the same CDR3. The rearrangement uses TRBV4-1 and TRBJ2-1, with 12 bases that match TRBD2. The J segment lost 9 bases and the V segment lost 0 bases, leaving 6 bases of the junction unmatched. This CDR3 comprises 16 residues. Per germline, CDR1 MGHRA and CDR2 YSYEKL. The CDR3 is CASSQELAGGGGEQFF. CDR3 bases: TGCGCCAGCAGCCAAGAACTAGCGGGGGGAGGGGGTGAGCAGTTCTTC.

This clone has a single count. The V call is TRBV6-5, the J call TRBJ1-1; maybe TRBD1 (6 bases). V lost 0 bases and J lost 2, with 7 bases in between. CDR3 length: 14 residues. In germline, CDR1 is MNHEY, CDR2 SVGAGI. CDR3 amino acids: CASSYSRGNTEAFF. CDR3 bases: TGTGCCAGCAGTTACTCCAGGGGTAACACTGAAGCTTTCTTT.

The CDR3 nucleotides are TGTGCCAGCAGCCCGACAGGGAACACTGAAGCTTTCTTT. Protein: CASSPTGNTEAFF. The chain uses TRBV5-8 and TRBJ1-1; possibly TRBD1 for D (6 bases). CDR1 is SGHTS and CDR2 is YDEGEE in the germline V gene. The CDR3 runs to 13 residues. With 4 bases removed from V and 1 base from J, the gap between germline ends came to 8 bases.

The rearrangement links TRBV4-1 to TRBJ2-3; TRBD2 matches 8 bases. CDR3 length: 18 amino acids. From germline, CDR1 is MGHRA and CDR2 YSYEKL. V trimming: 1 base; J trimming: 2 bases; junction bases outside the gene matches: 11. CDR3 in DNA: TGCGCCAGCAGCCAAGGAGAGGCTAGCGGGTGGTTCACAGATACGCAGTATTTT. This gives the protein CASSQGEASGWFTDTQYF.

This clone was observed once. The chain employs TRBV27 and TRBJ2-7, with 7 positions matching TRBD1. Germline V gives CDR1 MNHEY, CDR2 SMNVEV (reference sequence). Germline trimming cut 4 bases from V and 2 bases from J; bases unmatched to any gene: 11. The CDR3 length is 16 residues. CDR3 in amino acids: CASSSQRTGITYEQYF. CDR3 DNA: TGTGCCAGCAGTTCCCAGAGGACAGGTATCACCTACGAGCAGTACTTC.

The chain employs TRBV27 and TRBJ1-1; D is perhaps TRBD1 (6 bases). The CDR3 extends over 17 amino acids. The V gene's germline CDR1 is MNHEY and CDR2 SMNVEV (reference sequence). V lost 2 bases to trimming and J lost 0 bases, with 16 bases between them. CDR3 nucleotides: TGTGCCAGCAGTTTAGACAACCCCACAGGGATGAACACTGAAGCTTTCTTT. Protein sequence: CASSLDNPTGMNTEAFF.

V usage is TRBV28 and J usage is TRBJ1-1; 7 nucleotides line up with TRBD1. The CDR3 runs 14 residues. In germline, CDR1 is MDHEN, CDR2 SYDVKM. J was trimmed by 1 base and V by 7 bases; bases with no gene match: 6. The chain's CDR3 is CASITGQWNTEAFF. In DNA form, the CDR3 reads TGTGCCAGCATTACGGGACAGTGGAACACTGAAGCTTTCTTT.

In its sample, this clone was seen once. This rearrangement joins TRBV5-1 to TRBJ2-2, with D perhaps TRBD2 (5 bases). The CDR3 extends over 15 amino acids. Trimming removed 1 base at V and 0 bases at J, with 7 bases between. Germline-derived CDR1 and CDR2 are SGHRS and YFSETQ. CDR3 loop: CASSLYSANTGELFF. The CDR3 nucleotides are TGCGCCAGCAGCTTGTATAGCGCGAACACCGGGGAGCTGTTTTTT.